This T cell receptor (beta chain) was sequenced in a study of blood T cell repertoires in COVID-19. Turning to the study itself: Sites in the United States, Italy and Spain provided acute and convalescent COVID-19 samples. T cells, B-cell-depleted T cells, or PBMCs provided the cDNA or gDNA that served as material.

Germline V gene sequence: CDR1 MNHEY, CDR2 SVGAGI. This CDR3 region has 15 residues. The V gene end was trimmed by 6 bases and the J gene end by 8 bases; junction bases not matched to a gene: 13. In the source study's methods: Estimation of nucleated cell counts relied on the amplification of reference gene primers. Some clones are missing from TCRdb's copy, which holds only in-frame ones; the method was immunoSEQ multiplex PCR. The V and J calls and clone size were taken over from that table, and D and trimming were inferred from the DNA. The sample records 120,000 or so clones, around 76% being singletons.

Sequencing was performed on peripheral blood. This clonotype originated in an older man with acute or convalescent COVID-19. The chain is built from TRBV6-5 and TRBJ1-2; the match to TRBD1 covers 9 bases. CDR3 amino acids: CASSPPGQGREGYTF. CDR3 nucleotide sequence: TGTGCCAGCAGCCCCCCGGGACAGGGACGGGAGGGCTACACCTTC.